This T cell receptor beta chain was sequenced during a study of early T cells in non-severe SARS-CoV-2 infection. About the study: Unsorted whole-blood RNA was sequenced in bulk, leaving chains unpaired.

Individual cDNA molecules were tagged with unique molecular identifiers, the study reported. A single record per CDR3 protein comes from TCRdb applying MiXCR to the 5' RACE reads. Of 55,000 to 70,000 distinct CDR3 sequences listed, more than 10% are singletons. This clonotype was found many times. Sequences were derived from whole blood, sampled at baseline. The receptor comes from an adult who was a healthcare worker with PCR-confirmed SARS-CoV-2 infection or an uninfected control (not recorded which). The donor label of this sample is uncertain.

In nucleotides, the CDR3 is TGTGCCAGCAGTCCGAGCGGGGGGCCATACAATGAGCAGTTCTTC. As protein: CASSPSGGPYNEQFF. The gene calls are TRBV7-3 and TRBJ2-1; 9 bases agree with TRBD2. Looked up from germline, CDR1 is SGHTA and CDR2 is FQGTGA. The V gene end was trimmed by 6 bases and the J gene end by 4 bases; junction bases not matched to a gene: 7. This CDR3 comprises 15 residues.